This TCR beta chain is from a study of Tregs in tolerant kidney transplant recipients. The data were produced by immunoSEQ multiplex PCR, yet TCRdb's version contains in-frame clones alone and is incomplete. The sample consists of 68,000 or so clones, roughly 84% of them appearing once. CDR1 is SGHNT, CDR2 YYREEE, per germline (reference sequence). The CDR3 spans 15 residues. V was clipped by 9 bases and J by 0 bases, with 16 bases between them. The sequencing input was CD4+ T cells from blood. J is TRBJ2-1 and V is TRBV5-4; D unresolved. The clonotype was recovered from a human donor in good health. CDR3 nucleotides: TGTGCCACCATGTCAGGCTGGAGCTCCTACAATGAGCAGTTCTTC. This encodes CATMSGWSSYNEQFF.